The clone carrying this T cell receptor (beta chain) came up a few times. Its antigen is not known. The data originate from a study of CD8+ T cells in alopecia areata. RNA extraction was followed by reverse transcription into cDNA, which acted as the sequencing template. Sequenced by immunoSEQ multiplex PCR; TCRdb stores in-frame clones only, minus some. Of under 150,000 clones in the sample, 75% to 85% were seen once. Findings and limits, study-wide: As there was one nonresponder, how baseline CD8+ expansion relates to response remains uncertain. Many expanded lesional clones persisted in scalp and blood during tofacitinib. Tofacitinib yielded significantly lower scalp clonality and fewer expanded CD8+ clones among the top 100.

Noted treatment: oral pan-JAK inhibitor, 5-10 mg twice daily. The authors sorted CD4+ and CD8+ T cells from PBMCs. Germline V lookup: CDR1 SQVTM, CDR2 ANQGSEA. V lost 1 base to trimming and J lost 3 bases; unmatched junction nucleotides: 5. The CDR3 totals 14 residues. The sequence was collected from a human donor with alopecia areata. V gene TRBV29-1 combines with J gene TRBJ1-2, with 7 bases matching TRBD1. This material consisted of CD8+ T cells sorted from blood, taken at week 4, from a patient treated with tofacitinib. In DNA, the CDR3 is TGCAGCGTTGAAGGCACAGGGGAAGACTATGGCTACACCTTC. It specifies CSVEGTGEDYGYTF.